Given below is one T cell receptor (beta chain) in context. The antigen is not known. This record comes from a study of T cells after yellow fever vaccination. The overall study: Where fractions had low cell numbers, libraries were prepared from them with the SMART-Seq v4 Ultra Low Input RNA kit.

Template switching with 5'RACE generated the TCR cDNA and added a universal primer site and UMIs. TCRdb re-analysed the 5' RACE reads in MiXCR, keeping a single row per CDR3 protein. The sample yields around 50,000 distinct CDR3 sequences, roughly 7.5% seen once. General study points: Few clonotypes appeared in both CD4 and CD8 compartments.

Germline trimming cut 7 bases from V and 1 base from J; bases unmatched to any gene: 10. The length of the CDR3 is 16 residues. Germline loops: CDR1 SEHNR, CDR2 FQNEAQ (reference sequence). This sequence joins TRBV7-9 and TRBJ2-1; 7 nucleotides align to TRBD2. The sequenced sample was CD8+ T cells sorted from PBMCs, obtained less than 16 days after the first yellow fever vaccination. The clonotype was recovered from a man younger than 35 who received the YFV17D yellow fever vaccine. The CDR3 loop is CASTPGLVSSYNEQFF. The CDR3 DNA reads as TGTGCCAGCACCCCCGGACTAGTGTCGTCCTACAATGAGCAGTTCTTC. Full variable domain (remainder filled in from reference TRBV7-9 and TRBJ2-1): DTGVSQNPRHKITKRGQNVTFRCDPISEHNRLYWYRQTLGQGPEFLTYFQNEAQLEKSRLLSDRFSAERPKGSFSTLEIQRTEQGDSAMYLCASTPGLVSSYNEQFFGPGTRLTVL.